The rows below give T cell receptor beta chains drawn from one sample of a study of cytomegalovirus exposure and HLA in healthy donors. Repertoires were generated with immunoSEQ multiplex PCR, while TCRdb's copy carries only in-frame clones and drops some. Of some 190,000 clones in the sample, about four fifths were seen once. The sequencing sample was made of PBMCs. These receptors were taken from a woman in her twenties or thirties in good health and CMV-seronegative. Each CDR3 is given with its conserved first and last residue. D genes are given only for firm matches. Not all rows give a size; the values are once, few, many and, for expanded clones, a class.

D gene: -; V gene: TRBV9; clone size: few; J gene: TRBJ1-1; CDR3 protein: CASSFRGNMNTEAFF; CDR3 DNA: TGTGCCAGCAGCTTCCGTGGTAACATGAACACTGAAGCTTTCTTT
D gene: -; V gene: TRBV30; clone size: once; J gene: TRBJ1-6; CDR3 protein: CAFATGTNSPLHF; CDR3 DNA: TGTGCCTTCGCGACAGGCACCAATTCACCCCTCCACTTT
D gene: -; V gene: TRBV10-3; clone size: -; J gene: TRBJ2-7; CDR3 protein: CAISSGKAEQYF; CDR3 DNA: TGTGCCATCAGCTCAGGGAAGGCCGAGCAGTACTTC
D gene: -; V gene: TRBV4-1; clone size: -; J gene: TRBJ1-5; CDR3 protein: CASSQDQGWRPQHF; CDR3 DNA: TGCGCCAGCAGCCAAGATCAGGGATGGCGGCCCCAGCATTTT
D gene: TRBD1; V gene: TRBV19; clone size: -; J gene: TRBJ1-5; CDR3 protein: CASSGQGGNQPQHF; CDR3 DNA: TGTGCCAGTAGTGGACAGGGCGGCAATCAGCCCCAGCATTTT
D gene: -; V gene: TRBV5-6; clone size: -; J gene: TRBJ2-2; CDR3 protein: CASSLVSGPTGELFF; CDR3 DNA: TGTGCCAGCAGCTTGGTCTCAGGGCCCACCGGGGAGCTGTTTTTT
D gene: -; V gene: TRBV11-2; clone size: -; J gene: TRBJ1-1; CDR3 protein: CASSSIPTTEAFF; CDR3 DNA: TGTGCCAGCAGCTCTATACCAACTACTGAAGCTTTCTTT
D gene: -; V gene: TRBV5-4; clone size: -; J gene: TRBJ2-1; CDR3 protein: CASSEDSPTYNEQFF; CDR3 DNA: TGTGCCAGCAGCGAAGACTCGCCTACCTACAATGAGCAGTTCTTC
D gene: TRBD1; V gene: TRBV27; clone size: once; J gene: TRBJ1-5; CDR3 protein: CASSIDRGQPQHF; CDR3 DNA: TGTGCCAGCAGTATCGACAGGGGGCAGCCCCAGCATTTT
D gene: TRBD1; V gene: TRBV15; clone size: few; J gene: TRBJ2-1; CDR3 protein: CATSLERDRGNEQFF; CDR3 DNA: TGTGCCACCAGCTTGGAACGGGACAGGGGAAATGAGCAGTTCTTC
D gene: -; V gene: TRBV6-6; clone size: -; J gene: TRBJ1-6; CDR3 protein: CASTLTMTDTNSPLHF; CDR3 DNA: TGTGCCAGCACCCTAACCATGACAGACACGAACTCACCCCTCCACTTT
D gene: -; V gene: TRBV5-4; clone size: few; J gene: TRBJ1-1; CDR3 protein: CASSLARESEAFF; CDR3 DNA: TGTGCCAGCAGCTTGGCAAGGGAGTCTGAAGCTTTCTTT
D gene: -; V gene: TRBV27; clone size: -; J gene: TRBJ1-1; CDR3 protein: CASSLSGWAGNTEAFF; CDR3 DNA: TGTGCCAGCAGTTTAAGTGGCTGGGCAGGGAACACTGAAGCTTTCTTT
D gene: -; V gene: TRBV2; clone size: -; J gene: TRBJ2-3; CDR3 protein: CASTRKDSVSTDTQYF; CDR3 DNA: TGTGCCAGCACCCGAAAGGACAGCGTCAGCACAGATACGCAGTATTTT
D gene: TRBD2; V gene: TRBV10-2; clone size: -; J gene: TRBJ2-7; CDR3 protein: CASSGTSGGAEYEQYF; CDR3 DNA: TGCGCCAGCAGTGGCACTAGCGGGGGGGCCGAGTACGAGCAGTACTTC
D gene: -; V gene: TRBV6-1; clone size: -; J gene: TRBJ2-5; CDR3 protein: CASSEFHSQETQYF; CDR3 DNA: TGTGCCAGCAGTGAATTCCACTCCCAAGAGACCCAGTACTTC
D gene: -; V gene: TRBV5-1; clone size: -; J gene: TRBJ1-6; CDR3 protein: CASSLDGGANSPLHF; CDR3 DNA: TGCGCCAGCAGCTTGGATGGCGGGGCAAATTCACCCCTCCACTTT
D gene: -; V gene: TRBV6-1; clone size: -; J gene: TRBJ2-5; CDR3 protein: CASRVQDFRAETQYF; CDR3 DNA: TGTGCCAGCAGAGTACAGGATTTTAGGGCAGAGACCCAGTACTTC
D gene: TRBD2; V gene: TRBV7-3; clone size: -; J gene: TRBJ2-2; CDR3 protein: CASSTAQLAGGRNTGELFF; CDR3 DNA: TGTGCCAGCAGCACCGCACAACTAGCGGGGGGGCGGAACACCGGGGAGCTGTTTTTT
D gene: TRBD1; V gene: TRBV18; clone size: -; J gene: TRBJ1-5; CDR3 protein: CASSPMTGFEQPQHF; CDR3 DNA: TGTGCCAGCTCACCAATGACAGGGTTTGAGCAGCCCCAGCATTTT
D gene: -; V gene: TRBV10-3; clone size: -; J gene: TRBJ1-2; CDR3 protein: CAIREGTTYGYTF; CDR3 DNA: TGTGCCATCAGGGAAGGGACTACCTATGGCTACACCTTC